The clone carrying this T cell receptor beta chain came up once. The data were obtained in a study of shared clonotypes between healthy human individuals. Sequenced by immunoSEQ multiplex PCR; TCRdb stores in-frame clones only, minus some. The repertoire includes under 1,100,000 clones, around 76% of them detected once, and roughly 1.4% sits in the top ten. The CDR3 is 16 residues long. Germline CDR1 SNHLY, CDR2 FYNNEI. V lost 7 bases, J lost 0 bases, and 16 bases lay in between. The chain recombines TRBV2 with TRBJ1-3; no reliable D call. This sequence was found in a man younger than 35 in good health. The specimen was memory CD4+ T cells sorted from blood. The subset denotes: CD45RA-negative fraction. DNA for the CDR3: TGTGCCAGCACCGAGATAGTGACCGCCTCTGGAAACACCATATATTTT. Protein product: CASTEIVTASGNTIYF.